The sequence of this TCR beta chain was determined in a study of tumor-infiltrating lymphocytes in primary liver carcinoma. Study-level points and caveats: Paired tumor-adjacent and tumor-blood samples overlapped less than tumor region pairs did. There was no comparison of CD4+ and CD8+ repertoires, as samples were bulk unsorted.

Germline DNA was also extracted, with blood RNA taken from unsorted whole blood. The template, around 520 ng total RNA, yielded TCR beta cDNA made with a constant-region primer. Amplification in three nested multiplex PCR rounds with slightly modified ARM-PCR gave rise to TCR beta libraries. Each CDR3 protein gets one entry after TCRdb re-called the multiplex PCR reads with MiXCR. Among hundreds of thousands of distinct CDR3 sequences, more than 55% were seen once, and the ten largest hold around 15%. This clonotype was detected a few times. The antigen is undetermined. The clonotype comes from a woman in her twenties or thirties with primary liver carcinoma and hepatitis B virus infection. Sequences were obtained from peripheral blood.

CDR3 residues: CASTELNLNTGELFF. DNA for the CDR3: TGTGCCAGCACCGAGTTAAACCTTAACACCGGGGAGCTGTTTTTT. V and J are TRBV6-1 and TRBJ2-2; the D is unclear. Deletions cut 7 bases from V and 2 bases from J, with 14 bases between. CDR1 MNHNS and CDR2 SASEGT come from the germline V gene. CDR3 size: 15 residues.